This T cell receptor (beta chain) was sequenced for a study of blood T cell repertoires in COVID-19. Background on the study: Spain, Italy and the United States supplied samples that represented acute and convalescent COVID-19. The analysed material was cDNA or gDNA that came from T cells, B-cell-depleted T cells, or PBMCs.

Germline values: CDR1 MNHEY, CDR2 SVGAGI. V was pared by 6 bases and J by 0 bases, with 5 bases of the junction left unmatched. The CDR3 extends over 15 amino acids. This clone was seen just once. In the source study's methods: Amplification of reference gene primers was used by the study to estimate nucleated cell counts. Using immunoSEQ multiplex PCR, the repertoire was profiled, and TCRdb retains in-frame clones only, with some absent. The V and J calls and the clone size are those of that table, but D and trimming were determined from the DNA. The sample has tens of thousands of clones, about 85% seen once; the top ten hold 3.9%.

Input material: peripheral blood. The origin of this receptor is a man in his 70s with active COVID-19. The chain combines TRBV6-5 with TRBJ2-1; 7 nucleotides match TRBD2. The CDR3 protein is CASSGLEGSYNEQFF. In DNA form, the CDR3 reads TGTGCCAGCAGCGGACTAGAGGGCTCCTACAATGAGCAGTTCTTC.